What follows is one T cell receptor (beta chain) and its context. What it recognizes is unknown. 13 Jbeta primers and 60 Vbeta primers were used for the PCR. TCRdb's copy holds only in-frame clones and misses some; the assay was immunoSEQ multiplex PCR. The sample lists some 150,000 clones; less than 85% were seen once. Trimming took 4 bases from V and 1 from J; bases not matched to a gene: 6. The germline V gene has CDR1 SGHRS and CDR2 YFSETQ. The CDR3 runs to 15 residues. This record belongs to a study of cytomegalovirus exposure and HLA in healthy donors. The study's findings and limits: Researchers catalogued 150 or so TCR beta chains as cytomegalovirus-associated. As a later analysis showed, a missense DCLRE1C variant was linked to trimming of TCR beta V- and J-genes.

The donors were healthy bone marrow donors. V and J are TRBV5-1 and TRBJ1-1; 8 nucleotides match TRBD1. Source material: PBMCs. This TCR was recovered from a man aged 35 to 55 in good health and CMV-seropositive. The CDR3 spells CASSPRTGSNTEAFF. The CDR3 region has the DNA TGCGCCAGCAGCCCGCGGACAGGGTCGAACACTGAAGCTTTCTTT.